This T cell receptor beta chain was identified during a study of OX40 agonist ivuxolimab in advanced cancers. Study summary: At doses from 0.01 to 10 mg/kg, patients were given intravenous ivuxolimab every 2 weeks. Anti-PD-1, anti-PD-L1 or anti-CTLA-4 therapy given earlier was allowed, and roughly 38% had some.

Sequenced by immunoSEQ multiplex PCR; TCRdb stores in-frame clones only, minus some. Of more than 95,000 clones listed, about 91% are singletons. Sequencing used CD4+ or CD8+ T cells sorted from blood, obtained in a trial of the OX40 agonist ivuxolimab. The source of this sequence is an adult with an advanced solid tumor such as melanoma, head and neck, liver or kidney cancer.

The CDR3 protein is CASREGGTGRNEQFF. CDR3 bases: TGTGCCAGCAGGGAGGGAGGGACAGGGCGCAATGAGCAGTTCTTC. The V call is TRBV6-1, the J call TRBJ2-1; TRBD1 matches 9 bases. Germline V gives CDR1 MNHNS, CDR2 SASEGT. J was trimmed by 6 bases and V by 6 bases; bases with no gene match: 9. The CDR3 extends over 15 amino acids.